Presented here are 2 T cell receptor beta chains from one specimen sequenced in a study of blood T cells in healthy people across ages. A second roughly 6 to 12 cycle PCR used barcoded and J-beta primers. TCRdb processed the 5' RACE reads anew with MiXCR; each CDR3 protein has one entry. The sample lists 750,000 to 950,000 distinct CDR3 sequences; around 24% were seen once. This same sample was also taken into another study, of T cells of mothers and their children.

The sample comprised blood. The receptors were gathered from a boy between 5 and 17 years old in good health.

This clonotype has only a few counts. This rearrangement joins TRBV5-1 to TRBJ2-2, with D tentatively TRBD2 (5 bases). Germline V gene lookup returns CDR1 SGHRS and CDR2 YFSETQ. The CDR3 totals 13 residues. V was clipped by 6 bases and J by 2 bases, with 8 bases between them. CDR3 sequence: CASTRENTGELFF. DNA of the CDR3: TGCGCCAGCACGAGGGAAAACACCGGGGAGCTGTTTTTT.

CDR3 protein: CATSRDTGYGYTF. DNA for the CDR3: TGTGCCACCAGCAGAGATACGGGCTATGGCTACACCTTC. The V and J genes are TRBV15 and TRBJ1-2, with unresolved D. There are 13 residues in the CDR3. V shed 0 bases and J shed 4 bases, with 6 bases lying between them. Germline loops: CDR1 LNHNV, CDR2 YYDKDF (reference sequence).